Listed here are 29 T cell receptor beta chains from one sample, sequenced in a study of T cells in Graves' hyperthyroidism and ophthalmopathy. RNA transcripts gave rise to amplified TCR beta CDR3 regions. The HTBI primer set drove a first-round RT-PCR of the TCR CDR3. TCRdb redid the calling of the multiplex PCR reads with MiXCR, one entry per CDR3 protein. Of about 760,000 distinct CDR3 sequences in the sample, roughly 32% are singletons; the top ten hold less than 35%. Sequencing was carried out using blood. These TCRs come from a woman in her thirties or forties with Graves' hyperthyroidism.

As to this clonotype: A much larger clone is a single base away; this may be a read error. The V gene is TRBV7-9, the J gene TRBJ2-2, with D maybe TRBD2 (5 bases). The CDR3 is 13 residues long. The germline V gene has CDR1 SEHNR and CDR2 FQNEAQ (reference sequence). The CDR3 region is CASVPSNTGELLF. CDR3 nucleotide sequence: TGTGCCAGCGTCCCTTCGAACACCGGGGAGCTGCTTTTT.

This clonotype was counted ten times or more. The chain uses TRBV19 and TRBJ1-2; D possibly corresponds to TRBD1 (5 bases). CDR1 is LNHDA, CDR2 SQIVND, per germline (reference sequence). This CDR3 comprises 15 residues. The V gene lost 6 bases and the J gene lost 4 bases, with 18 bases spanning the gap. For the CDR3, the DNA is TGTGCCAGTAGCCCCGGGACCATTTATGGCTATGGCTACACCTTC. Its translation: CASSPGTIYGYGYTF.

This clonotype was observed a single time. The rearrangement joins TRBV29-1 to TRBJ2-6, with 9 bases matching TRBD2. This CDR3 spans 16 amino acids. Germline-derived CDR1 and CDR2 are SQVTM and ANQGSEA. The junction had 10 bases not matched to a gene; V was cut back by 8 bases and J by 2 bases. Here the CDR3 DNA reads TGCAGCTTGGAATACGGCGGGAGGGCTGGGGCCAACGTCCTGACTTTC. This sequence encodes CSLEYGGRAGANVLTF.

This clonotype was seen only once. This chain uses TRBV10-3 with TRBJ1-2; no firm D call. Between the trimmed V and J ends, which lost 10 bases and 4 bases, there was a span of 16 bases. This CDR3 spans 13 amino acids. Looked up from germline, CDR1 is ENHRY and CDR2 is SYGVKD. CDR3 in amino acids: CASSIDGFYGYTF. The DNA for the CDR3 is TGTGCCAGTAGTATAGACGGGTTCTATGGCTACACCTTC.

The chain is built from TRBV7-2 and TRBJ2-3; 7 bases are shared with TRBD1. CDR3 length: 22 amino acids. Germline V gene lookup returns CDR1 SGHTA and CDR2 FQGNSA. The junction had 26 bases not matched to a gene; V was cut back by 5 bases and J by 0 bases. As DNA, the CDR3 is TGTGCCAGCAGCCCTAACCCCGACAGGGTGTATGTAGTAGCTTCGAGCACAGATACGCAGTATTTT. It yields the protein CASSPNPDRVYVVASSTDTQYF.

This clonotype has a count of ten or more. The V call is TRBV7-2, the J call TRBJ1-2; D is unresolved. Trimming stripped 7 bases from V and 0 bases from J, with 15 bases between. CDR3 size: 15 residues. The germline V gene has CDR1 SGHTA and CDR2 FQGNSA. The CDR3 nucleotides read TGTGCCAGCAACTGGGGAACAACTGCTAACTATGGCTACACCTTC. This codes for CASNWGTTANYGYTF.

This clonotype was found many times. This sequence joins TRBV7-8 and TRBJ1-4, with D tentatively TRBD1 (5 bases). Germline assignment: CDR1 SGHVS and CDR2 FQNEAQ. The V and J ends lost 5 bases and 3 bases respectively, with 22 bases between them. The CDR3 runs to 18 residues. The CDR3 here is CASSAQGIRLLANEKLFF. CDR3 sequence (DNA): TGTGCCAGCAGCGCCCAGGGTATCCGATTGCTGGCTAATGAAAAACTGTTTTTT.

A few counts support this clonotype. The chain links TRBV10-3 to TRBJ1-2; possibly TRBD1 for D (6 bases). The ends were cut back, 10 bases at V and 6 bases at J, with 18 bases in the middle. CDR1 is ENHRY and CDR2 is SYGVKD in the germline V gene. The CDR3 loop spans 13 amino acids. CDR3 protein: CANSGTGLDGYTF. CDR3 DNA: TGTGCCAACTCGGGTACAGGGCTTGATGGCTACACCTTC.

This clonotype was observed at least ten times. The chain combines TRBV7-9 with TRBJ1-5, with D possibly TRBD1 on 6 matching bases. This CDR3 has 14 residues. Trimming took 5 bases from V and 2 from J, leaving 10 bases between them. The V gene's germline CDR1 is SEHNR and CDR2 FQNEAQ (reference sequence). CDR3 sequence: CASSLQGRNQPQHF. The CDR3 bases are TGTGCCAGCAGCCTACAGGGCCGCAATCAGCCCCAGCATTTT.

Many counts were recorded for this clonotype. The rearrangement joins TRBV9 to TRBJ1-1, with D uncertain. This CDR3 is 14 amino acids long. V lost 6 bases and J lost 7, with 19 bases in between. The germline CDR1 and CDR2 sequences are SGDLS and YYNGEE. The CDR3 spells CASTTSWLPVEAFF. CDR3 nucleotides: TGTGCCAGCACCACATCTTGGCTCCCAGTTGAAGCTTTCTTT.

This clonotype was recorded many times. The rearrangement uses TRBV19 and TRBJ1-5; a possible D gene is TRBD1 (5 bases). The germline gives CDR1 LNHDA, CDR2 SQIVND (reference sequence). V lost 7 bases to trimming and J lost 7 bases, with 11 bases between them. This CDR3 contains 12 residues. The CDR3 DNA reads TGTGCCAGTACGTCAGGGAGGCAGCCCCAGCATTTT. This encodes CASTSGRQPQHF.

Many counts were recorded for this clonotype. This sequence joins TRBV7-8 and TRBJ1-2; no reliable D call. Germline values: CDR1 SGHVS, CDR2 FQNEAQ. The V gene lost 10 bases and the J gene lost 0 bases, with 15 bases spanning the gap. This CDR3 comprises 14 residues. Here the CDR3 DNA reads TGTGCCACTGACGGGCTTACAACTAACTATGGCTACACCTTC. It codes for CATDGLTTNYGYTF.

This clonotype showed up many times. The CDR3, as DNA: TGCAGTGCTAGAGAAGGCGGCCCGGGATGGGATACACCCCTCCACTTT. Translated: CSAREGGPGWDTPLHF. This rearrangement joins TRBV20-1 to TRBJ1-6; D ambiguous. CDR3 size: 16 residues. V lost 0 bases and J 11 bases, leaving 20 bases between the germline ends. Looked up from germline, CDR1 is DFQATT and CDR2 is SNEGSKA (reference sequence).

This rearrangement joins TRBV7-2 to TRBJ2-2, with 11 nucleotides matching TRBD2. V lost 5 bases to trimming and J lost 6 bases; unmatched junction nucleotides: 14. The CDR3 runs 18 residues. CDR1 is SGHTA and CDR2 is FQGNSA in the germline V gene. The CDR3 sequence: CASSQTSGTIRGAGELFF. The CDR3, as DNA: TGTGCCAGCAGCCAGACTAGCGGGACGATTCGTGGGGCCGGGGAGCTGTTTTTT.

This clonotype showed up many times. The chain links TRBV7-8 to TRBJ1-4; possible D gene TRBD1, 6 bases. Trimming took off 5 bases at V and 2 bases at J, with 9 bases between the two ends. The CDR3 consists of 14 residues. Germline CDR1 reads SGHVS; CDR2 reads FQNEAQ. The CDR3 region is CASSHRETNEKLFF. Written as DNA, the CDR3 is TGTGCCAGCAGCCACAGGGAGACTAATGAAAAACTGTTTTTT.

The chain has TRBV12-5 and TRBJ1-1, with TRBD1 as a possible D gene (5 bases). CDR3 length: 14 amino acids. Trimming took off 6 bases at V and 3 bases at J, with 14 bases between the two ends. The germline V gene has CDR1 LGHNT and CDR2 FRNRAP. The CDR3, as DNA: TGTGCTAGTGGCTCCCAGGGATCGGACACTGAAGCTTTCTTT. It translates to CASGSQGSDTEAFF.

This rearrangement joins TRBV7-4 to TRBJ1-4; 9 bases align to TRBD1. The junction had 6 bases not matched to a gene; V was cut back by 5 bases and J by 8 bases. Per the germline V gene, CDR1 is SGHVT and CDR2 is SQSDAQ. The CDR3 covers 14 residues. CDR3 in amino acids: CASSGGTGREKLFF. CDR3 sequence (DNA): TGTGCCAGCAGCGGAGGGACAGGGCGAGAAAAACTGTTTTTT.

This chain links TRBV7-2 with TRBJ1-3; no firm D call. V shed 3 bases and J shed 2 bases, with 17 bases lying between them. Germline assignment: CDR1 SGHTA and CDR2 FQGNSA. CDR3 length: 17 amino acids. The CDR3 sequence: CASSFGPLKGAGNTIYF. CDR3 coding DNA: TGTGCCAGCAGCTTCGGTCCTTTGAAAGGAGCTGGAAACACCATATATTTT.

This clonotype was detected ten times or more. The chain couples TRBV12-3 or TRBV12-4 to TRBJ2-7, with 9 positions matching TRBD1. This CDR3 is built from 15 residues. V gave up 5 bases and J gave up 6 bases; unmatched junction bases: 11. Here the CDR3 DNA reads TGTGCCAGCAGTCCACCGAGGGGACAGGGACGCGAGCAGTACTTC. Translated, it gives CASSPPRGQGREQYF.

This clonotype appeared many times. The genes are TRBV7-2 and TRBJ2-7; 10 bases line up with TRBD2. J was trimmed by 7 bases and V by 5 bases; bases with no gene match: 11. The CDR3 consists of 15 residues. Germline V gives CDR1 SGHTA, CDR2 FQGNSA. Here the CDR3 DNA reads TGTGCCAGCAGCAGTAGCGGGAGGTCTACCGCGGAGCAGTACTTC. This sequence encodes CASSSSGRSTAEQYF.

The V gene is TRBV20-1, the J gene TRBJ2-2, with a possible D match to TRBD2 (5 bases). V lost 0 bases and J 2 bases, leaving 7 bases between the germline ends. The CDR3 totals 14 residues. CDR1 DFQATT and CDR2 SNEGSKA come from the germline V gene (reference sequence). CDR3 sequence reads: CSARELENTGELFF. CDR3 DNA sequence: TGCAGTGCTAGAGAACTAGAAAACACCGGGGAGCTGTTTTTT.

Comment on this clonotype: A read error is likely, as this CDR3 ends without the conserved phenylalanine or tryptophan. This chain links TRBV19 with TRBJ2-7, with 7 positions matching TRBD1. J was trimmed by 0 bases and V by 4 bases; bases with no gene match: 3. This CDR3 is built from 14 residues. Germline-derived CDR1 and CDR2 are LNHDA and SQIVND (reference sequence). The CDR3 reads CASSKGADSYEQYL. The CDR3 DNA is TGTGCCAGTAGTAAGGGGGCAGACTCCTACGAGCAGTACCTC.

The V gene is TRBV9, the J gene TRBJ1-3; the D gene is possibly TRBD1 (5 bases). Trimming stripped 4 bases from V and 3 bases from J, with 17 bases between. The CDR3 length is 16 residues. Germline assignment: CDR1 SGDLS and CDR2 YYNGEE. This CDR3 is CASSLGRGSLGNTIYF. The CDR3 nucleotides are TGTGCCAGCAGCCTAGGGCGGGGGTCCCTTGGAAACACCATATATTTT.

The J gene is TRBJ2-7, the V gene TRBV25-1; perhaps TRBD2 as D (5 bases). V was shortened by 1 base and J by 1 base, with 17 bases between the two germline ends. The germline V gene encodes CDR1 MGHDK and CDR2 SYGVNS. The CDR3 covers 17 residues. The CDR3 DNA sequence: TGTGCCAGCAGTGAATTTAAGGCGAGGGCCGGGTCCTACGAGCAGTACTTC. It translates to CASSEFKARAGSYEQYF.

This clonotype was seen many times. This chain uses TRBV7-9 with TRBJ1-3; unclear D gene. Germline CDR1 SEHNR, CDR2 FQNEAQ (reference sequence). V lost 3 bases to trimming and J lost 2 bases, with 5 bases between them. This CDR3 region has 13 residues. The CDR3: CASSFVTGNTIYF. For the CDR3, the DNA is TGTGCCAGCAGCTTCGTCACTGGAAACACCATATATTTT.

In nucleotides, the CDR3 is TGTGCCAGCGGCGCGGCACACAGGGGTACCTACGAGCAGTACTTC. Amino acids: CASGAAHRGTYEQYF. The chain has TRBV7-8 and TRBJ2-7; TRBD1 matches 7 bases. The CDR3 is 15 residues long. Germline loops: CDR1 SGHVS, CDR2 FQNEAQ. V was clipped by 8 bases and J by 2 bases; unmatched bases: 12. Full variable domain (remainder filled in from reference TRBV7-8 and TRBJ2-7): GAGVSQSPRYKVAKRGQDVALRCDPISGHVSLFWYQQALGQGPEFLTYFQNEAQLDKSGLPSDRFFAERPEGSVSTLKIQRTQQEDSAVYLCASGAAHRGTYEQYFGPGTRLTVT.

This clonotype appeared a few times. The chain carries TRBV27 and TRBJ1-5, with 7 bases matching TRBD1. The CDR3 is 13 residues long. V lost 6 bases to trimming and J lost 4 bases; unmatched junction nucleotides: 3. CDR1 and CDR2 from the germline V gene are MNHEY and SMNVEV (reference sequence). Written as DNA, the CDR3 is TGTGCCAGCAGAGGACAGGTGAATCAGCCCCAGCATTTT. This sequence encodes CASRGQVNQPQHF.

There are many counts of this clonotype. The chain joins TRBV10-2 to TRBJ2-5; unclear D gene. This CDR3 is built from 14 residues. V was clipped by 4 bases and J by 2 bases, with 11 bases between them. The V gene's germline CDR1 is WSHSY and CDR2 SAAADI. The CDR3 nucleotides are TGCGCCAGCAGTGTTTCGGGCGGTCAAGAGACCCAGTACTTC. Translated, it gives CASSVSGGQETQYF.

V usage is TRBV7-2 and J usage is TRBJ1-1; 10 nucleotides line up with TRBD1. Germline-derived CDR1 and CDR2 are SGHTA and FQGNSA. There are 14 residues in the CDR3. Germline trimming cut 5 bases from V and 11 bases from J; bases unmatched to any gene: 11. The CDR3 here is CASSEGQGNPGAFF. Written as DNA, the CDR3 is TGTGCCAGCAGCGAGGGACAGGGGAATCCTGGGGCTTTCTTT.